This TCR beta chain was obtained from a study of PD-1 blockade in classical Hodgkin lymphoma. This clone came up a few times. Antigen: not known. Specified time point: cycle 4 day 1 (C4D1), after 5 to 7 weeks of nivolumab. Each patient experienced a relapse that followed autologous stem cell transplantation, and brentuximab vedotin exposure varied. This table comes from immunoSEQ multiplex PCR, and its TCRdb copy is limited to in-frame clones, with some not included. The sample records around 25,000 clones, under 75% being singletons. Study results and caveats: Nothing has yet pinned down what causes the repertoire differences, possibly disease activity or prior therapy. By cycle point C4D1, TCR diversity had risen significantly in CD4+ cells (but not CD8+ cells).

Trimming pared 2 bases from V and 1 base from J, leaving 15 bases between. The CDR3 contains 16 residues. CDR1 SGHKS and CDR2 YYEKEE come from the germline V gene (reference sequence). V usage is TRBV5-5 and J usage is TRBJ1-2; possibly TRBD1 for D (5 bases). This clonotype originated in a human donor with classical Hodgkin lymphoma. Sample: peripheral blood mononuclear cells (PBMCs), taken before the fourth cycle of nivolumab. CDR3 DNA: TGTGCCAGCAGCTTAAGTATGGGGGGGAGTAACTATGGCTACACCTTC. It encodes CASSLSMGGSNYGYTF. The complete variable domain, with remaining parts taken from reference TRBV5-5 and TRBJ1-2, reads DAGVTQSPTHLIKTRGQQVTLRCSPISGHKSVSWYQQVLGQGPQFIFQYYEKEERGRGNFPDRFSARQFPNYSSELNVNALLLGDSALYLCASSLSMGGSNYGYTFGSGTRLTVV.